This T cell receptor (beta chain) is from a study of Ad26.COV2.S vaccination and SARS-CoV-2 variants. Indicated treatment: about 20 received Ad26.COV2.S at low or high dose, single or two shots; a few received placebo; per-sample allocation not given. On day 63 after the first injection, vaccine and placebo recipients gave samples. Per the germline V gene, CDR1 is SGHAT and CDR2 is FQNNGV. This CDR3 has 16 residues. Trimming left V 6 bases short and J 1 base short, with 16 bases between. TCRdb keeps only in-frame clones here, not all; method: immunoSEQ multiplex PCR. This sample yields 300,000 to 400,000 clones, of which about 86% are seen a single time; around a tenth belongs to the top ten.

The starting material was peripheral blood, obtained in a trial of Ad26.COV2.S vaccine versus placebo. The chain carries TRBV11-2 and TRBJ2-1; D is possibly TRBD1 or TRBD2 (7 bases each). The origin of this receptor is a person aged 18 to 59 who received the Ad26.COV2.S COVID-19 vaccine or a placebo. The CDR3: CASRSGGGTSYNEQFF. In DNA, the CDR3 is TGTGCCAGCAGATCAGGGGGAGGGACGTCCTACAATGAGCAGTTCTTC.